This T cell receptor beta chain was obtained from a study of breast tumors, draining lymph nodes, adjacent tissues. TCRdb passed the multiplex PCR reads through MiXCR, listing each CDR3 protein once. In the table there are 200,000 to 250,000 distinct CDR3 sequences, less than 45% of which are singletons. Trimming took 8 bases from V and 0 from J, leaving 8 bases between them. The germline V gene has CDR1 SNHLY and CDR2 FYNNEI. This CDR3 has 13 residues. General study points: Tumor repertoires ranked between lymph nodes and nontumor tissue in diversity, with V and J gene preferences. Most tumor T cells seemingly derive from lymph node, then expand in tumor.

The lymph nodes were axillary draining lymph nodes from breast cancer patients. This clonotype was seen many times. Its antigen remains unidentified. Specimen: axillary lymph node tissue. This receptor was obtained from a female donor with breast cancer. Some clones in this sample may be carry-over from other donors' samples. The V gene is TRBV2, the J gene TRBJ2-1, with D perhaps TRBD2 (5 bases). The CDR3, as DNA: TGTGCCAGCCTGGAGGTCTCCTACAATGAGCAGTTCTTC. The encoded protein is CASLEVSYNEQFF. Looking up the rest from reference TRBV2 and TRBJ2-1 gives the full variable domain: EPEVTQTPSHQVTQMGQEVILRCVPISNHLYFYWYRQILGQKVEFLVSFYNNEISEKSEIFDDQFSVERPDGSNFTLKIRSTKLEDSAMYFCASLEVSYNEQFFGPGTRLTVL.